A selection of T cell receptor beta chains follows, all from one sample in a study of identifying expanded T cells in peripheral blood. The method was immunoSEQ multiplex PCR; TCRdb's version includes in-frame clones alone and lacks a portion of them. The sample lists around 130,000 clones, around 88% occurring once. The sequencing sample was made of blood. These receptors came from a person aged 18 to 75 in good health. Both conserved end residues are part of each CDR3. D genes are given only for firm matches. Not all rows give a size; the values are once, few, many and, for expanded clones, a class.

cdr3_aa: CASSLLRGHYGYTF; cdr3_nt: TGTGCCAGCAGCCTATTAAGGGGGCACTATGGCTACACCTTC; clone_size: .; v_call: TRBV14; d_call: TRBD1; j_call: TRBJ1-2
cdr3_aa: CASSQEASGGLGELFF; cdr3_nt: TGCGCCAGCAGCCAAGAGGCCAGCGGGGGGCTCGGGGAGCTGTTTTTT; clone_size: few; v_call: TRBV4-3; d_call: TRBD2; j_call: TRBJ2-2
cdr3_aa: CASSQDGGSTDTQYF; cdr3_nt: TGTGCCAGCAGCCAAGACGGGGGTAGCACAGATACGCAGTATTTT; clone_size: .; v_call: TRBV5-4; d_call: .; j_call: TRBJ2-3
cdr3_aa: CASSSRNTEAFF; cdr3_nt: TGTGCCAGCAGCTCCAGGAACACTGAAGCTTTCTTT; clone_size: .; v_call: TRBV7-9; d_call: .; j_call: TRBJ1-1
cdr3_aa: CASSGPGTVNEKLFF; cdr3_nt: TGTGCCAGCAGCGGCCCCGGGACAGTTAATGAAAAACTGTTTTTT; clone_size: .; v_call: TRBV9; d_call: TRBD1; j_call: TRBJ1-4
cdr3_aa: CASSAWVNTEAFF; cdr3_nt: TGTGCCAGCAGCGCCTGGGTGAACACTGAAGCTTTCTTT; clone_size: .; v_call: TRBV9; d_call: .; j_call: TRBJ1-1
cdr3_aa: CASRFDSPADTQYF; cdr3_nt: TGTGCCAGCAGATTCGACAGTCCGGCGGATACGCAGTATTTT; clone_size: .; v_call: TRBV5-5; d_call: .; j_call: TRBJ2-3
cdr3_aa: CASAHGLQETQYF; cdr3_nt: TGTGCTAGTGCCCACGGACTACAAGAGACCCAGTACTTC; clone_size: .; v_call: TRBV12-5; d_call: .; j_call: TRBJ2-5
cdr3_aa: CASSLMGSSGYTF; cdr3_nt: TGTGCCAGCAGCTTGATGGGCTCGTCTGGCTACACCTTC; clone_size: .; v_call: TRBV7-9; d_call: .; j_call: TRBJ1-2
cdr3_aa: CASSRRGGDDQPQHF; cdr3_nt: TGTGCCAGCAGCCGGAGGGGGGGAGATGATCAGCCCCAGCATTTT; clone_size: .; v_call: TRBV5-5; d_call: .; j_call: TRBJ1-5
cdr3_aa: CASSPTPGGALDEQYF; cdr3_nt: TGTGCCAGCAGTCCTACACCCGGGGGGGCACTGGACGAGCAGTACTTC; clone_size: .; v_call: TRBV2; d_call: TRBD2; j_call: TRBJ2-7
cdr3_aa: CASSEYQGRKETQYF; cdr3_nt: TGTGCCAGCAGTGAATACCAGGGGCGAAAAGAGACCCAGTACTTC; clone_size: .; v_call: TRBV25-1; d_call: .; j_call: TRBJ2-5
cdr3_aa: CASSPAGTPSTDTQYF; cdr3_nt: TGTGCCAGCTCGCCAGCCGGGACACCCAGCACAGATACGCAGTATTTT; clone_size: .; v_call: TRBV18; d_call: .; j_call: TRBJ2-3
cdr3_aa: CASSRTGKGTQYF; cdr3_nt: TGTGCCAGCAGTCGGACAGGAAAGGGGACCCAGTACTTC; clone_size: .; v_call: TRBV2; d_call: TRBD1; j_call: TRBJ2-5
cdr3_aa: CASSLRAPYSGANVLTF; cdr3_nt: TGTGCCAGCAGTTTAAGGGCCCCCTACTCTGGGGCCAACGTCCTGACTTTC; clone_size: .; v_call: TRBV27; d_call: .; j_call: TRBJ2-6
cdr3_aa: CASSPTRFTDTQYF; cdr3_nt: TGTGCCAGCAGCCCCACTAGATTCACAGATACGCAGTATTTT; clone_size: .; v_call: TRBV7-8; d_call: .; j_call: TRBJ2-3
cdr3_aa: CASSLVAGNEQFF; cdr3_nt: TGTGCCAGCAGCTTAGTAGCGGGAAATGAGCAGTTCTTC; clone_size: .; v_call: TRBV11-3; d_call: TRBD2; j_call: TRBJ2-1
cdr3_aa: CASSRRDRDYEQYF; cdr3_nt: TGTGCCAGTAGTAGAAGGGACAGGGACTACGAGCAGTACTTC; clone_size: .; v_call: TRBV19; d_call: TRBD1; j_call: TRBJ2-7
cdr3_aa: CASSMGRTDDSGNTIYF; cdr3_nt: TGTGCCAGTAGTATGGGACGCACGGACGACTCTGGAAACACCATATATTTT; clone_size: .; v_call: TRBV19; d_call: .; j_call: TRBJ1-3
cdr3_aa: CASSLPNLNSPLHF; cdr3_nt: TGTGCCAGCAGTCTGCCGAACCTAAATTCACCCCTCCACTTT; clone_size: .; v_call: TRBV6-1; d_call: .; j_call: TRBJ1-6
cdr3_aa: CASSLALTSKGVYF; cdr3_nt: TGTGCCAGCAGCTTAGCGCTAACCTCTAAGGGTGTCTACTTC; clone_size: .; v_call: TRBV7-9; d_call: .; j_call: TRBJ2-4
cdr3_aa: CASSLRQGTSPLHF; cdr3_nt: TGTGCCAGCAGCTTAAGACAGGGAACTTCACCCCTCCACTTT; clone_size: .; v_call: TRBV7-2; d_call: TRBD1; j_call: TRBJ1-6
cdr3_aa: CASSLDPGGSYNSPLHF; cdr3_nt: TGTGCCAGCAGCTTAGATCCGGGAGGCTCCTATAATTCACCCCTCCACTTT; clone_size: few; v_call: TRBV7-2; d_call: .; j_call: TRBJ1-6
cdr3_aa: CASSLKGGNGYTF; cdr3_nt: TGTGCCAGCAGCCTGAAAGGGGGTAATGGCTACACCTTC; clone_size: few; v_call: TRBV27; d_call: .; j_call: TRBJ1-2
cdr3_aa: CASTIAGSYNEQFF; cdr3_nt: TGTGCCAGCACGATAGCGGGCTCCTACAATGAGCAGTTCTTC; clone_size: once; v_call: TRBV14; d_call: TRBD2; j_call: TRBJ2-1
cdr3_aa: CASSQETQYF; cdr3_nt: TGTGCCAGCAGTCAGGAGACCCAGTACTTC; clone_size: once; v_call: TRBV2; d_call: .; j_call: TRBJ2-5
cdr3_aa: CASSYRERTEAFF; cdr3_nt: TGTGCCAGCAGTTACAGGGAGAGGACTGAAGCTTTCTTT; clone_size: medium-sized; v_call: TRBV2; d_call: .; j_call: TRBJ1-1
cdr3_aa: CASSTLFGSPKETQYF; cdr3_nt: TGTGCCAGTAGTACCCTCTTCGGGTCACCTAAAGAGACCCAGTACTTC; clone_size: many; v_call: TRBV19; d_call: .; j_call: TRBJ2-5
cdr3_aa: CSVEPVPGQGATSYNEQFF; cdr3_nt: TGCAGCGTTGAACCAGTCCCGGGACAGGGGGCGACAAGCTACAATGAGCAGTTCTTC; clone_size: .; v_call: TRBV29-1; d_call: TRBD1; j_call: TRBJ2-1
cdr3_aa: CASSFSGLVQFF; cdr3_nt: TGTGCCAGCAGCTTCAGCGGATTGGTGCAGTTCTTC; clone_size: few; v_call: TRBV7-9; d_call: .; j_call: TRBJ2-1
cdr3_aa: CASSVLNEGIQYF; cdr3_nt: TGTGCCAGCAGCGTTTTAAACGAGGGCATTCAGTACTTC; clone_size: .; v_call: TRBV9; d_call: .; j_call: TRBJ2-4
cdr3_aa: CASSQPGQGYEQYF; cdr3_nt: TGTGCCAGCTCACAACCGGGACAGGGCTACGAGCAGTACTTC; clone_size: .; v_call: TRBV18; d_call: TRBD1; j_call: TRBJ2-7
cdr3_aa: CASSFSPMEPNEKLFF; cdr3_nt: TGCGCCAGCAGCTTCTCTCCGATGGAACCGAATGAAAAACTGTTTTTT; clone_size: .; v_call: TRBV5-1; d_call: .; j_call: TRBJ1-4
cdr3_aa: CASSLGDSTDTQYF; cdr3_nt: TGTGCCAGCAGCTTAGGGGACAGCACAGATACGCAGTATTTT; clone_size: .; v_call: TRBV7-2; d_call: .; j_call: TRBJ2-3
cdr3_aa: CASSQERDSWWKVREQYF; cdr3_nt: TGCGCCAGCAGCCAAGAGCGGGACAGCTGGTGGAAGGTTCGCGAGCAGTACTTC; clone_size: .; v_call: TRBV4-3; d_call: .; j_call: TRBJ2-7
cdr3_aa: CASSSPGQNQPQHF; cdr3_nt: TGTGCCAGCAGTTCGCCGGGACAAAATCAGCCCCAGCATTTT; clone_size: large; v_call: TRBV2; d_call: .; j_call: TRBJ1-5
cdr3_aa: CASTGLRSGNTIYF; cdr3_nt: TGTGCCAGCACTGGACTCCGCTCTGGAAACACCATATATTTT; clone_size: .; v_call: TRBV4-2; d_call: .; j_call: TRBJ1-3
cdr3_aa: CASSPAAGTSTDTQYF; cdr3_nt: TGTGCCAGCAGCCCGGCAGCCGGTACTAGCACAGATACGCAGTATTTT; clone_size: .; v_call: TRBV7-2; d_call: .; j_call: TRBJ2-3
cdr3_aa: CASSFGLAGNNEQFF; cdr3_nt: TGTGCCAGCAGCTTCGGACTAGCGGGAAACAATGAGCAGTTCTTC; clone_size: once; v_call: TRBV7-2; d_call: TRBD2; j_call: TRBJ2-1
cdr3_aa: CASSQVGRTNEKLFF; cdr3_nt: TGTGCCAGCAGCCAAGTTGGAAGGACTAATGAAAAACTGTTTTTT; clone_size: .; v_call: TRBV14; d_call: .; j_call: TRBJ1-4
cdr3_aa: CASSFPLTGTSGANVLTF; cdr3_nt: TGTGCCAGCAGTTTCCCCCTCACGGGGACCTCCGGGGCCAACGTCCTGACTTTC; clone_size: .; v_call: TRBV28; d_call: .; j_call: TRBJ2-6
cdr3_aa: CASSSLPGLSNSPLHF; cdr3_nt: TGTGCCAGCAGCTCATTACCGGGACTGTCTAATTCACCCCTCCACTTT; clone_size: .; v_call: TRBV7-9; d_call: .; j_call: TRBJ1-6
cdr3_aa: CASSPGQGGAFF; cdr3_nt: TGTGCCAGCAGCCCGGGCCAGGGGGGCGCTTTCTTT; clone_size: .; v_call: TRBV7-2; d_call: TRBD1; j_call: TRBJ1-1
cdr3_aa: CASSQDSWEKETQYF; cdr3_nt: TGCGCCAGCAGCCAAGACAGTTGGGAAAAAGAGACCCAGTACTTC; clone_size: .; v_call: TRBV4-1; d_call: .; j_call: TRBJ2-5